This TCR beta chain was sequenced in a study of cytomegalovirus exposure and HLA in healthy donors. Germline lookup yields CDR1 LNHDA and CDR2 SQIVND (reference sequence). V shed 6 bases and J 4 bases; nucleotides not matched to a gene: 11. CDR3 length equals 16 residues. The study ran its PCR with 60 Vbeta and 13 Jbeta primers. Method: immunoSEQ multiplex PCR; TCRdb's copy keeps in-frame clones and lacks some. Its table lists 75,000 to 100,000 clones. To note about this clone: The target antigen is unknown.

General study points: Analyses of presence and absence presupposed an approximately uniform sequencing depth across donors. Excluded were some V segments that proved indistinguishable, including TRBV6-2 and TRBV6-3.

The V gene is TRBV19, the J gene TRBJ1-5, with 8 bases lining up with TRBD1. The TCR was taken from an older woman in good health and CMV-seronegative. Input material: PBMCs. CDR3: CASRSQDREGNQPQHF. DNA for the CDR3: TGTGCCAGTAGGTCCCAGGACAGGGAGGGGAATCAGCCCCAGCATTTT. Supplemented by reference TRBV19 and TRBJ1-5, the full variable domain reads DGGITQSPKYLFRKEGQNVTLSCEQNLNHDAMYWYRQDPGQGLRLIYYSQIVNDFQKGDIAEGYSVSREKKESFPLTVTSAQKNPTAFYLCASRSQDREGNQPQHFGDGTRLSIL.